This T cell receptor beta chain originates from a study of response to subunit inactivated influenza vaccine. General observations from the study: It was suggested by the authors that few new T cells are recruited by each seasonal influenza vaccination.

This clonotype was seen a handful of times. Its antigen is still unknown. TCRdb itself ran the RT-PCR reads through MiXCR, one entry per CDR3 protein. The table lists about 650,000 distinct CDR3 sequences, around 15% of them singletons. CDR1 is DFQATT, CDR2 SNEGSKA, per germline (reference sequence). CDR3 length: 14 residues. Trimming removed 3 bases from V and 1 base from J, with 13 bases in between. This clonotype originated in a man aged 50-60 years who received an inactivated influenza vaccine. Sequencing was performed on PBMCs from blood, taken 14 to 15 days before vaccination. The genes are TRBV20-1 and TRBJ2-7, with a weak D call TRBD1 (6 bases). CDR3 in amino acids: CSASLSGVSYEQYF. The CDR3 DNA follows: TGCAGTGCTAGTTTGTCAGGGGTTTCCTACGAGCAGTACTTC.